The 28 T cell receptor beta chains listed next were all sequenced from one sample in a study of blood T cell repertoires in COVID-19. Produced via immunoSEQ multiplex PCR; TCRdb's table is partial and in-frame only. In the table there are around 81,000 clones, 70% to 90% of which are singletons. The specimen was peripheral blood. These receptors were taken from a woman older than 75 with acute or convalescent COVID-19.

The CDR3 DNA reads as TGTGCCAGCAGCCCAGGGACAGATACGCAGTATTTT. As protein: CASSPGTDTQYF. The gene calls are TRBV11-1 and TRBJ2-3; TRBD1 might be the D (5 bases). V was cut by 5 bases and J by 3 bases, with 6 bases left in between. The CDR3 runs to 12 residues. In germline, CDR1 is SGHAT, CDR2 FQDESV (reference sequence).

The J gene is TRBJ1-2, the V gene TRBV29-1, with D unresolved. V was clipped by 4 bases and J by 4 bases, with 19 bases between them. Germline V gene sequence: CDR1 SQVTM, CDR2 ANQGSEA. The CDR3 totals 15 residues. CDR3 region: CSVVFLGGFPYGYTF. DNA of the CDR3: TGCAGCGTTGTATTCCTCGGCGGGTTCCCCTATGGCTACACCTTC.

This chain links TRBV3-1 (or the pseudogene TRBV3-2) with TRBJ1-1, with 7 bases that match TRBD1. Germline loops: CDR1 LGHDT, CDR2 YNNKEL (reference sequence). V shed 3 bases and J 12 bases; nucleotides not matched to a gene: 13. The CDR3 totals 14 residues. The CDR3 coding sequence is TGTGCCAGCAGCCATGCGGGGGGTCAGGGGGTAACTTTCTTT. This encodes CASSHAGGQGVTFF.

The CDR3 sequence is CASSRETGTGELFF. Written as DNA, the CDR3 is TGCGCCAGCAGCCGTGAGACAGGCACCGGGGAGCTGTTTTTT. The rearrangement joins TRBV5-1 to TRBJ2-2, with D tentatively TRBD1 (6 bases). The CDR3 contains 14 residues. V was cut by 4 bases and J by 4 bases, with 11 bases left in between. From germline, CDR1 is SGHRS and CDR2 YFSETQ.

This chain links TRBV7-2 with TRBJ1-4; TRBD1 matches at 7 bases. Germline V lookup: CDR1 SGHTA, CDR2 FQGNSA. The CDR3 has 15 residues. J was trimmed by 3 bases and V by 4 bases; bases with no gene match: 5. In nucleotides, the CDR3 is TGTGCCAGCAGCTCCCAGACAGGGTCTAATGAAAAACTGTTTTTT. Protein: CASSSQTGSNEKLFF.

V gene TRBV11-3 combines with J gene TRBJ2-3, with a weak D call TRBD2 (6 bases). The germline CDR1 and CDR2 sequences are SGHNT and YENEEA. This CDR3 is built from 16 residues. V was cut by 7 bases and J by 1 base, with 18 bases left in between. The CDR3 bases are TGTGCCAGCACCTTGGGGAGTAGCGGAGGCACAGATACGCAGTATTTT. It specifies CASTLGSSGGTDTQYF. The full variable domain, with the rest looked up from reference TRBV11-3 and TRBJ2-3, is EAGVVQSPRYKIIEKKQPVAFWCNPISGHNTLYWYLQNLGQGPELLIRYENEEAVDDSQLPKDRFSAERLKGVDSTLKIQPAELGDSAVYLCASTLGSSGGTDTQYFGPGTRLTVL.

The V call is TRBV2, the J call TRBJ2-1; 9 bases align to TRBD2. The CDR3 is 16 amino acids. The V gene end was trimmed by 6 bases and the J gene end by 2 bases; junction bases not matched to a gene: 8. CDR1 is SNHLY, CDR2 FYNNEI, per germline. The DNA of the CDR3 is TGTGCCAGCAGCAAAGCGCAGCGGGAGGCCTACAATGAGCAGTTCTTC. Protein sequence: CASSKAQREAYNEQFF.

J is TRBJ2-5 and V is TRBV3-1 (or the pseudogene TRBV3-2); tentatively, D is TRBD2 (5 bases). The CDR3 is 14 residues long. Trimming cost V 0 bases and J 2 bases, with 7 bases left between them. Germline CDR1 reads LGHDT; CDR2 reads YNNKEL (reference sequence). CDR3 DNA: TGTGCCAGCAGCCAAGAATCGGGACAAGAGACCCAGTACTTC. The encoded protein is CASSQESGQETQYF.

V usage is TRBV28 and J usage is TRBJ2-7; 11 positions agree with TRBD2. J was trimmed by 7 bases and V by 7 bases; bases with no gene match: 6. CDR3 size: 13 residues. The germline gives CDR1 MDHEN, CDR2 SYDVKM. This CDR3 is CASTPSGRSEQYF. The CDR3 DNA reads as TGTGCCAGCACCCCTAGCGGGAGGTCGGAGCAGTACTTC.

This chain connects TRBV10-3 to TRBJ2-2; a possible D gene is TRBD2 (5 bases). The V gene's germline CDR1 is ENHRY and CDR2 SYGVKD. V was trimmed by 10 bases and J by 1 base, leaving 13 bases between them. CDR3 length equals 14 residues. The chain's CDR3 is CATKTGKNTGELFF. As DNA, the CDR3 is TGTGCCACCAAGACGGGGAAGAACACCGGGGAGCTGTTTTTT.

The chain's CDR3 is CASSLDDRVRNIQYF. CDR3 nucleotides: TGCGCCAGCAGCCTCGACGACAGGGTGAGAAACATTCAGTACTTC. V usage is TRBV5-1 and J usage is TRBJ2-4; TRBD1 agrees at 7 bases. The CDR3 consists of 15 residues. The V gene's germline CDR1 is SGHRS and CDR2 YFSETQ. The V segment lost 4 bases and the J segment 6 bases; nucleotides outside the gene matches: 10.

V usage is TRBV3-1 (or the pseudogene TRBV3-2) and J usage is TRBJ2-5; D not resolved. V lost 1 base to trimming and J lost 2 bases, with 11 bases between them. Per the germline V gene, CDR1 is LGHDT and CDR2 is YNNKEL (reference sequence). This CDR3 has 15 amino acids. The CDR3 DNA is TGTGCCAGCAGCCAAGTCCCAGGCAGACAAGAGACCCAGTACTTC. This translates into CASSQVPGRQETQYF.

V is TRBV27 and J is TRBJ2-1; 8 bases are shared with TRBD2. The germline V gene encodes CDR1 MNHEY and CDR2 SMNVEV (reference sequence). This CDR3 has 16 amino acids. V was pared by 1 base and J by 5 bases, with 7 bases of the junction left unmatched. Written as DNA, the CDR3 is TGTGCCAGCAGTTTATTGTACGGGAGGGCAGACAATGAGCAGTTCTTC. Protein: CASSLLYGRADNEQFF.

V is TRBV12-3 or TRBV12-4 and J is TRBJ1-1, with D hard to call. The CDR3 length is 12 residues. V was cut by 2 bases and J by 6 bases, with 7 bases left in between. The DNA for the CDR3 is TGTGCCAGCAGTTTAAGAACAGCTGAAGCTTTCTTT. The encoded protein is CASSLRTAEAFF.

This clone has just a few counts. This rearrangement joins TRBV19 to TRBJ2-6; 11 bases align to TRBD1. The CDR3 sequence is 15 residues long. Losses at the gene ends were 8 bases for V and 3 bases for J; bases not matched to a gene: 3. The germline CDR1 and CDR2 sequences are LNHDA and SQIVND (reference sequence). DNA for the CDR3: TGTGCCAGTCCGGACAGGGGGCTTGGGGCCAACGTCCTGACTTTC. It specifies CASPDRGLGANVLTF.

The genes are TRBV6-5 and TRBJ2-1; the D gene is possibly TRBD1 (5 bases). The germline V and J ends were trimmed by 1 base and 0 bases, with 10 bases remaining between them. From germline, CDR1 is MNHEY and CDR2 SVGAGI. The CDR3 covers 16 residues. CDR3 residues: CASSYLQVSSYNEQFF. CDR3 DNA: TGTGCCAGCAGTTACTTACAGGTTAGCTCCTACAATGAGCAGTTCTTC.

The chain has TRBV19 and TRBJ2-1; D may be TRBD2 (8 bases). The CDR3 loop spans 15 amino acids. Germline V lookup: CDR1 LNHDA, CDR2 SQIVND (reference sequence). Trimming removed 4 bases at V and 3 bases at J, with 13 bases between. In nucleotides, the CDR3 is TGTGCCAGTAGTACGGGGGGGACAGTCTACAATGAGCAGTTCTTC. Encoded protein: CASSTGGTVYNEQFF.

The V call is TRBV5-4, the J call TRBJ2-5, with 10 bases fitting TRBD1. The germline gives CDR1 SGHNT, CDR2 YYREEE (reference sequence). The CDR3 is 16 amino acids. V lost 4 bases, J lost 4 bases, and 10 bases stayed unmatched. The DNA for the CDR3 is TGTGCCAGCAGCACACCCCGACAGGGGGCTCGAGAGACCCAGTACTTC. This sequence encodes CASSTPRQGARETQYF.

V usage is TRBV6-1 and J usage is TRBJ2-3, with TRBD2 identical over 9 bases. This CDR3 region has 16 residues. V was clipped by 0 bases and J by 8 bases; unmatched bases: 9. Germline lookup yields CDR1 MNHNS and CDR2 SASEGT. CDR3 sequence: CASSEAGVAGVSTQYF. The CDR3 DNA is TGTGCCAGCAGTGAAGCGGGGGTAGCGGGAGTTTCTACGCAGTATTTT.

On this clone itself: Since the CDR3 does not end with the conserved phenylalanine or tryptophan, this likely comes from a read error. Because the CDR3's place on the DNA is in doubt, the DNA is left out and the CDR3 is given as listed by TCRdb. The chain employs TRBV10-1 and TRBJ1-3; the table assigns TRBD1, which was not confirmed against the DNA. Germline V gives CDR1 WNHNN, CDR2 SYGVQD (reference sequence). The CDR3 is 8 amino acids in total, end residues counted. The chain's CDR3 is CASILQGP.

This sequence joins TRBV5-4 and TRBJ2-3; a possible D gene is TRBD1 (5 bases). The CDR3 loop spans 15 amino acids. In germline, CDR1 is SGHNT, CDR2 YYREEE (reference sequence). V was clipped by 7 bases and J by 0 bases, with 15 bases between them. Here the CDR3 reads CASVAQGMSTDTQYF. In DNA form, the CDR3 reads TGTGCCAGCGTTGCCCAGGGAATGAGCACAGATACGCAGTATTTT.

V gene TRBV19 combines with J gene TRBJ2-7, with TRBD2 matching over 9 bases. V shed 7 bases, J shed 4 bases, and the junction held 8 bases outside the gene matches. The V gene's germline CDR1 is LNHDA and CDR2 SQIVND (reference sequence). The CDR3 loop spans 14 amino acids. CDR3 sequence (DNA): TGTGCCAGTAAAAGGGTAGCGGGAGCGTACGAGCAGTACTTC. Translation gives CASKRVAGAYEQYF.

The rearrangement joins TRBV5-8 to TRBJ2-7; D may be TRBD2 (6 bases). Trimming shortened V by 7 bases and J by 3 bases, and 14 bases separated the two germline ends. Germline assignment: CDR1 SGHTS and CDR2 YDEGEE. CDR3 length: 13 residues. The CDR3 sequence is CASGKTEGYEQYF. CDR3 DNA: TGTGCCAGCGGCAAGACGGAGGGCTACGAGCAGTACTTC.

V gene TRBV3-1 (or the pseudogene TRBV3-2) combines with J gene TRBJ1-5, with 7 nucleotides matching TRBD1. Looked up from germline, CDR1 is LGHDT and CDR2 is YNNKEL (reference sequence). The CDR3 has 14 residues. V was clipped by 4 bases and J by 4 bases; unmatched bases: 4. CDR3 in amino acids: CASSPGTVNQPQHF. CDR3 DNA sequence: TGTGCCAGCAGCCCCGGGACAGTTAATCAGCCCCAGCATTTT.

V gene TRBV18 combines with J gene TRBJ1-2, with D unresolved. CDR1 KGHSH and CDR2 LQKENI come from the germline V gene. The length of the CDR3 is 14 residues. V lost 0 bases and J 2 bases, leaving 7 bases between the germline ends. CDR3 nucleotide sequence: TGTGCCAGCTCACCACCGTCGGAGAACTATGGCTACACCTTC. Translated, it gives CASSPPSENYGYTF.

CDR3 in DNA: TGTGCCAGCAGTCTTACTAGCCCGTCCTACGAGCAGTACTTC. It translates to CASSLTSPSYEQYF. The rearrangement uses TRBV27 and TRBJ2-7; D possibly corresponds to TRBD2 (6 bases). V lost 5 bases, J lost 1 base, and 12 bases lay in between. The CDR3 runs 14 residues. Germline CDR1 MNHEY, CDR2 SMNVEV (reference sequence).

This clone has only one observation. V gene TRBV5-1 combines with J gene TRBJ1-6; D uncertain. The CDR3 loop spans 15 amino acids. Deletions cut 0 bases from V and 7 bases from J, with 11 bases between. CDR1 and CDR2 from the germline V gene are SGHRS and YFSETQ. CDR3 loop: CASSLGAETNSPLHF. CDR3 DNA: TGCGCCAGCAGCTTGGGGGCCGAGACCAATTCACCCCTCCACTTT. The full variable domain, with the rest looked up from reference TRBV5-1 and TRBJ1-6, is KAGVTQTPRYLIKTRGQQVTLSCSPISGHRSVSWYQQTPGQGLQFLFEYFSETQRNKGNFPGRFSGRQFSNSRSEMNVSTLELGDSALYLCASSLGAETNSPLHFGNGTRLTVT.

The chain uses TRBV7-3 and TRBJ2-3; the match to TRBD2 covers 9 bases. Germline assignment: CDR1 SGHTA and CDR2 FQGTGA. This CDR3 has 15 amino acids. With 5 bases clipped from V and 5 bases from J, the junction kept 8 bases outside the gene matches. Written as DNA, the CDR3 is TGTGCCAGCAGCCCCCGGGGCGGGAGGGGAGATACGCAGTATTTT. Translated, it gives CASSPRGGRGDTQYF. Full variable domain (rest looked up from reference TRBV7-3 and TRBJ2-3): GAGVSQTPSNKVTEKGKYVELRCDPISGHTALYWYRQSLGQGPEFLIYFQGTGAADDSGLPNDRFFAVRPEGSVSTLKIQRTERGDSAVYLCASSPRGGRGDTQYFGPGTRLTVL.